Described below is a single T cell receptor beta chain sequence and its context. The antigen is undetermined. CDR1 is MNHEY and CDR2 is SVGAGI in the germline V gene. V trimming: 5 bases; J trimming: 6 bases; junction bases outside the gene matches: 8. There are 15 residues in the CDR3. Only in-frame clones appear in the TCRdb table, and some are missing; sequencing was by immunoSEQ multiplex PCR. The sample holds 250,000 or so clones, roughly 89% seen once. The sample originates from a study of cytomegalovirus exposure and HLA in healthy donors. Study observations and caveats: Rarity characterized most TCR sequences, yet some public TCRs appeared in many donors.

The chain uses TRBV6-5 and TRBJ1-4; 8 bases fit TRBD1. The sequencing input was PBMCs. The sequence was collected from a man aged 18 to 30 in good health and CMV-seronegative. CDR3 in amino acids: CASSIDRGSYEKLFF. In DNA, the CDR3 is TGTGCCAGCAGTATAGACAGGGGCTCATATGAAAAACTGTTTTTT.